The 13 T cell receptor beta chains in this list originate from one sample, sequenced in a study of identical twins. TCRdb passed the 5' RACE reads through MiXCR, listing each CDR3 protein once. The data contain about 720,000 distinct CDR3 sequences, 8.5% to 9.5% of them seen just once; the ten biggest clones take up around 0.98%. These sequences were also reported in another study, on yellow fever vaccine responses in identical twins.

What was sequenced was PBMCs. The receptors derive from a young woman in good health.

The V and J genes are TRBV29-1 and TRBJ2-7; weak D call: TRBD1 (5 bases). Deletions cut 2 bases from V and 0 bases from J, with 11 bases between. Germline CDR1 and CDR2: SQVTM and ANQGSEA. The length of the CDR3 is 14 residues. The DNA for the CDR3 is TGCAGCGTTGAATTAGGAGACAGCTCCTACGAGCAGTACTTC. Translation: CSVELGDSSYEQYF.

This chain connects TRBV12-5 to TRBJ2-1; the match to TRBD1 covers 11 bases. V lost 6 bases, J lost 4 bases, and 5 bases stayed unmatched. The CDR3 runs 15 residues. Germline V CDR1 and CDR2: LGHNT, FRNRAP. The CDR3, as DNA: TGTGCTAGTGGAGGACAGGGGGCGCGTTACAATGAGCAGTTCTTC. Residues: CASGGQGARYNEQFF.

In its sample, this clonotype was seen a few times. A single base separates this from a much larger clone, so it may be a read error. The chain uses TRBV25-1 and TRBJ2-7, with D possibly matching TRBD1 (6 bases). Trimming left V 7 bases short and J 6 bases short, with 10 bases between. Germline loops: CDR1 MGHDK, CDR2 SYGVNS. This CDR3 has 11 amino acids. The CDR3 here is CASTLGGEQYF. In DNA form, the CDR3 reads TGTGCCAGCACCTTAGGGGGCGAGCAGTACTTC.

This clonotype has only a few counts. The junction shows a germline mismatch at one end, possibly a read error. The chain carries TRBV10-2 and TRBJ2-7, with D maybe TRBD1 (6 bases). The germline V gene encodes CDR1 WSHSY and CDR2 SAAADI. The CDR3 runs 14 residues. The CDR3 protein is CASSETRGSSEQYF. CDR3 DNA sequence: TGCGCCAGCAGTGAGACTAGGGGGTCCTCCGAGCAGTACTTC.

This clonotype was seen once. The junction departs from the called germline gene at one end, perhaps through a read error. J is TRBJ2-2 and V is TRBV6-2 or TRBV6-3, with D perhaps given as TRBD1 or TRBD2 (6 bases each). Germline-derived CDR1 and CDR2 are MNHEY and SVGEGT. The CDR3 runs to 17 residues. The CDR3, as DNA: TGTGCCAGCAGTGGGGGGCACCTACCCTTGAACACCGGGGGGCTGTTTTTT. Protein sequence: CASSGGHLPLNTGGLFF.

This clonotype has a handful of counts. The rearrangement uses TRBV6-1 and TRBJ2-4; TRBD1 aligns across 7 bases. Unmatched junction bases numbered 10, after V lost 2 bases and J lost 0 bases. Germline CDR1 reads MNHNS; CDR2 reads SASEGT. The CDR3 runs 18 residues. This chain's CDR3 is CASSETRGQFLAKNIQYF. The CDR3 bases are TGTGCCAGCAGTGAAACTAGGGGACAGTTCTTAGCCAAAAACATTCAGTACTTC.

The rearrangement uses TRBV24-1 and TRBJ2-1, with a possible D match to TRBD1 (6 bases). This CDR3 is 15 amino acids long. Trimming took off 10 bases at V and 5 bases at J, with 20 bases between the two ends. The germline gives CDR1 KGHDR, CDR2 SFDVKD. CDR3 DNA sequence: TGTGCCACAGGTAGTCCGGGACAAGATCACAATGAGCAGTTCTTC. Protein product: CATGSPGQDHNEQFF.

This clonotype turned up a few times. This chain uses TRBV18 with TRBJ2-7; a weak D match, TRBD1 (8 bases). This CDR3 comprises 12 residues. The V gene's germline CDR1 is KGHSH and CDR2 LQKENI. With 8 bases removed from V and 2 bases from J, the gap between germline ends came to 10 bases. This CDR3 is CASTGGAYEQYF. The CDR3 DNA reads TGTGCCAGCACAGGGGGGGCCTACGAGCAGTACTTC.

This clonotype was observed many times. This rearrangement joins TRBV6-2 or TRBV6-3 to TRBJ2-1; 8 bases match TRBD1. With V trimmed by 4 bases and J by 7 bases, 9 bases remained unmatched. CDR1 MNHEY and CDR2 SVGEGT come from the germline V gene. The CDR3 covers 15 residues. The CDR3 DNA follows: TGTGCCAGCAGTTCAGGGGGCGTTGGGGAGAATGAGCAGTTCTTC. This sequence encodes CASSSGGVGENEQFF.

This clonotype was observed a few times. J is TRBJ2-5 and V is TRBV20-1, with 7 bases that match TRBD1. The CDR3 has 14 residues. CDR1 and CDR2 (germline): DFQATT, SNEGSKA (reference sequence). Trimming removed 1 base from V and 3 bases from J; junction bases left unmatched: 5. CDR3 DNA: TGCAGTGCTAGAGCCCCGGGACAGAAAGAGACCCAGTACTTC. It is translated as CSARAPGQKETQYF.

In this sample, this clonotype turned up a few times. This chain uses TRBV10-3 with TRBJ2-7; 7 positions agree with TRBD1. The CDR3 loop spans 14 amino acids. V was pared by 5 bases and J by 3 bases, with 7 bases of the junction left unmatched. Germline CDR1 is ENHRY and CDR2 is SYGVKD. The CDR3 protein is CAISQGQLYYEQYF. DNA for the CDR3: TGTGCCATCAGTCAGGGACAGCTCTACTACGAGCAGTACTTC.

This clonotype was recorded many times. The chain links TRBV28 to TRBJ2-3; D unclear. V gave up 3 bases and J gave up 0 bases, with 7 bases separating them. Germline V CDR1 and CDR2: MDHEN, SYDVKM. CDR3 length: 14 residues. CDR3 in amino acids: CASSFMGSTDTQYF. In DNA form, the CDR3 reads TGTGCCAGCAGTTTTATGGGGAGCACAGATACGCAGTATTTT. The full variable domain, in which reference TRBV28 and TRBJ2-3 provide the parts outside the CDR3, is DVKVTQSSRYLVKRTGEKVFLECVQDMDHENMFWYRQDPGLGLRLIYFSYDVKMKEKGDIPEGYSVSREKKERFSLILESASTNQTSMYLCASSFMGSTDTQYFGPGTRLTVL.

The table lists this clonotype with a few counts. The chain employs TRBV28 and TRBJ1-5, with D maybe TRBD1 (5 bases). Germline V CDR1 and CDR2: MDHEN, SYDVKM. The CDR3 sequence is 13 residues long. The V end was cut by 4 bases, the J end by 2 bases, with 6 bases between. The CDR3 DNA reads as TGTGCCAGCAGTTCGGGGCGCAATCAGCCCCAGCATTTT. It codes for CASSSGRNQPQHF.